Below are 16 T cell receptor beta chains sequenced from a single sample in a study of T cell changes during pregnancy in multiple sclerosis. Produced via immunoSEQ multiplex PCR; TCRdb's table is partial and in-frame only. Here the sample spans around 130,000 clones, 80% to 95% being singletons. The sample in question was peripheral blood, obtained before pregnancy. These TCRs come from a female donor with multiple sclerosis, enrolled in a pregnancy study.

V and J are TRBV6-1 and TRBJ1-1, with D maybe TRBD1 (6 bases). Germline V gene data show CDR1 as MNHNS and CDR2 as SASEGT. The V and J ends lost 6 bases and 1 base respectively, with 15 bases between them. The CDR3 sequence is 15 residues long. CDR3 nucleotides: TGTGCCAGCAGCAGGGGTAGGGAGGGGAACACTGAAGCTTTCTTT. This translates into CASSRGREGNTEAFF.

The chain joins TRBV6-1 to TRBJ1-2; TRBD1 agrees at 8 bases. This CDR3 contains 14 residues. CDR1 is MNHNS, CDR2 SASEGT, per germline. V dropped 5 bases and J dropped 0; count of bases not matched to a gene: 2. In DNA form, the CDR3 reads TGTGCCAGCAGTCTGGACAGGGCTAACTATGGCTACACCTTC. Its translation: CASSLDRANYGYTF.

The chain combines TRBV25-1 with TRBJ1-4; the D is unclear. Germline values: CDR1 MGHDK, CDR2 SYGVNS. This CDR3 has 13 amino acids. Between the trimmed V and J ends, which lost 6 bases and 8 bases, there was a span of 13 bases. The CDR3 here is CASSEDSAEKLFF. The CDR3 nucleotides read TGTGCCAGCAGCGAGGACTCGGCAGAAAAACTGTTTTTT.

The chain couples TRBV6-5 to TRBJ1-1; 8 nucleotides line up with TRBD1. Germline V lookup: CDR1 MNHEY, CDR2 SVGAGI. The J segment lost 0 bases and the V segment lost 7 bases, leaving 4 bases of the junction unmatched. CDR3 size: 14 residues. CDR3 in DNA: TGTGCCAGCACCCGGGACAGGTTGAACACTGAAGCTTTCTTT. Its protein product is CASTRDRLNTEAFF.

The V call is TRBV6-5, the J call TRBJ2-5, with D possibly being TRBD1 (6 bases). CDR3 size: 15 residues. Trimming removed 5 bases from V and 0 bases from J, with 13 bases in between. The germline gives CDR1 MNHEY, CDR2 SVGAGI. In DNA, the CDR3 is TGTGCCAGCAGTCATATCTGGACAGACCAAGAGACCCAGTACTTC. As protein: CASSHIWTDQETQYF.

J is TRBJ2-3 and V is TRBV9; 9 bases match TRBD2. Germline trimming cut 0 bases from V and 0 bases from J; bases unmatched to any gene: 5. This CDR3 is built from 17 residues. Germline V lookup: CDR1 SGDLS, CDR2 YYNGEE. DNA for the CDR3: TGTGCCAGCAGCGTAGACAGCGGGAGGAGTAGCACAGATACGCAGTATTTT. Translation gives CASSVDSGRSSTDTQYF.

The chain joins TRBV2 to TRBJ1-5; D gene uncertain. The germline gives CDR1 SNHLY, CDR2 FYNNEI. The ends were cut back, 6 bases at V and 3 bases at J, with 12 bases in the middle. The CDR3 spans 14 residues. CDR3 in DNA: TGTGCCAGCAGCGAGGAGGGTCACAATCAGCCCCAGCATTTT. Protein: CASSEEGHNQPQHF.

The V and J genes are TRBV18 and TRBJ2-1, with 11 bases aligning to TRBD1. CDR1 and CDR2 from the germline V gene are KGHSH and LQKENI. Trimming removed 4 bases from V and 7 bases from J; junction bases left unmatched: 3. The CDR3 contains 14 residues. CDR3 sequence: CASSRGQGGNEQFF. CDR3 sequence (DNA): TGTGCCAGCTCACGGGGACAGGGGGGGAATGAGCAGTTCTTC.

CDR3: CAWTKLAGEETQYF. CDR3 nucleotides: TGTGCCTGGACTAAACTAGCGGGAGAAGAGACCCAGTACTTC. The chain employs TRBV30 and TRBJ2-5, with 11 bases identical to TRBD2. The CDR3 contains 14 residues. V lost 4 bases, J lost 3 bases, and 4 bases stayed unmatched. CDR1 is GTSNPN and CDR2 is SVGIG in the germline V gene (reference sequence).

The CDR3 DNA follows: TGTGCCAGCAGCCCGTCCACAGGGTCCACTGAAGCTTTCTTT. This codes for CASSPSTGSTEAFF. The V gene is TRBV6-6, the J gene TRBJ1-1, with D possibly being TRBD1 (6 bases). Germline CDR1 and CDR2: MNHNY and SVGAGI (reference sequence). The length of the CDR3 is 14 residues. Between the trimmed V and J ends, which lost 6 bases and 4 bases, there was a span of 15 bases.

In nucleotides, the CDR3 is TGTGCCAGCAGTGAAGCCGGACAGGGGAGTATCTATGGCTACACCTTC. Its protein is CASSEAGQGSIYGYTF. The chain carries TRBV2 and TRBJ1-2; 9 nucleotides line up with TRBD1. CDR3 length: 16 amino acids. Germline V gives CDR1 SNHLY, CDR2 FYNNEI. V was pared by 0 bases and J by 4 bases, with 6 bases of the junction left unmatched.

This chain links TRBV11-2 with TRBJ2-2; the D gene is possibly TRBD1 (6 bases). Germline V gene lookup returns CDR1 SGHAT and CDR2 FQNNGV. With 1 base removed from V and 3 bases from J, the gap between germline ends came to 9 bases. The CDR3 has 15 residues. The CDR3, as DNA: TGTGCCAGCAGCTTAGTTTCAGGGGACACCGGGGAGCTGTTTTTT. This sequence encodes CASSLVSGDTGELFF. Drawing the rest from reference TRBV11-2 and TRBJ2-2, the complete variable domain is EAGVAQSPRYKIIEKRQSVAFWCNPISGHATLYWYQQILGQGPKLLIQFQNNGVVDDSQLPKDRFSAERLKGVDSTLKIQPAKLEDSAVYLCASSLVSGDTGELFFGEGSRLTVL.

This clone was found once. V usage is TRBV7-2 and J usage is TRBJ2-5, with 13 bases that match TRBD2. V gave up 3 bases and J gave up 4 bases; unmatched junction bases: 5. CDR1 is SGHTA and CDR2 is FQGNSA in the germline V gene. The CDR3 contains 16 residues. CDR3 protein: CASSFTSGGAGETQYF. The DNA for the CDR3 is TGTGCCAGCAGCTTCACTAGCGGGGGGGCAGGAGAGACCCAGTACTTC.

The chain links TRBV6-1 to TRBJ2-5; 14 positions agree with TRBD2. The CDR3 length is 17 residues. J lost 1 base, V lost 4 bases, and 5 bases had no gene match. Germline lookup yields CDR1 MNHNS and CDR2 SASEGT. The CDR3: CASSAWTSGGPQETQYF. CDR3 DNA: TGTGCCAGCAGTGCCTGGACTAGCGGGGGGCCCCAAGAGACCCAGTACTTC.

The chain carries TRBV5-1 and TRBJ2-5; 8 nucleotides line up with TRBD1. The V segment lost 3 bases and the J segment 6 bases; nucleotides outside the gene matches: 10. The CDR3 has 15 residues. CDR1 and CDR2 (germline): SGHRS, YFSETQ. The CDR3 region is CASSSEDRGRKTQYF. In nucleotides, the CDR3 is TGCGCCAGCAGCTCCGAAGACAGGGGAAGGAAGACCCAGTACTTC. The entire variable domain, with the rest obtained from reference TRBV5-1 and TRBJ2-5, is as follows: KAGVTQTPRYLIKTRGQQVTLSCSPISGHRSVSWYQQTPGQGLQFLFEYFSETQRNKGNFPGRFSGRQFSNSRSEMNVSTLELGDSALYLCASSSEDRGRKTQYFGPGTRLLVL.

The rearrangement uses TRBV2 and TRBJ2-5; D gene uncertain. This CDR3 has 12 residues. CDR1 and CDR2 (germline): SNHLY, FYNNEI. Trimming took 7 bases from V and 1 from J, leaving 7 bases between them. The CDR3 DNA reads TGTGCCAGCAATGCGCGCCAAGAGACCCAGTACTTC. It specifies CASNARQETQYF.